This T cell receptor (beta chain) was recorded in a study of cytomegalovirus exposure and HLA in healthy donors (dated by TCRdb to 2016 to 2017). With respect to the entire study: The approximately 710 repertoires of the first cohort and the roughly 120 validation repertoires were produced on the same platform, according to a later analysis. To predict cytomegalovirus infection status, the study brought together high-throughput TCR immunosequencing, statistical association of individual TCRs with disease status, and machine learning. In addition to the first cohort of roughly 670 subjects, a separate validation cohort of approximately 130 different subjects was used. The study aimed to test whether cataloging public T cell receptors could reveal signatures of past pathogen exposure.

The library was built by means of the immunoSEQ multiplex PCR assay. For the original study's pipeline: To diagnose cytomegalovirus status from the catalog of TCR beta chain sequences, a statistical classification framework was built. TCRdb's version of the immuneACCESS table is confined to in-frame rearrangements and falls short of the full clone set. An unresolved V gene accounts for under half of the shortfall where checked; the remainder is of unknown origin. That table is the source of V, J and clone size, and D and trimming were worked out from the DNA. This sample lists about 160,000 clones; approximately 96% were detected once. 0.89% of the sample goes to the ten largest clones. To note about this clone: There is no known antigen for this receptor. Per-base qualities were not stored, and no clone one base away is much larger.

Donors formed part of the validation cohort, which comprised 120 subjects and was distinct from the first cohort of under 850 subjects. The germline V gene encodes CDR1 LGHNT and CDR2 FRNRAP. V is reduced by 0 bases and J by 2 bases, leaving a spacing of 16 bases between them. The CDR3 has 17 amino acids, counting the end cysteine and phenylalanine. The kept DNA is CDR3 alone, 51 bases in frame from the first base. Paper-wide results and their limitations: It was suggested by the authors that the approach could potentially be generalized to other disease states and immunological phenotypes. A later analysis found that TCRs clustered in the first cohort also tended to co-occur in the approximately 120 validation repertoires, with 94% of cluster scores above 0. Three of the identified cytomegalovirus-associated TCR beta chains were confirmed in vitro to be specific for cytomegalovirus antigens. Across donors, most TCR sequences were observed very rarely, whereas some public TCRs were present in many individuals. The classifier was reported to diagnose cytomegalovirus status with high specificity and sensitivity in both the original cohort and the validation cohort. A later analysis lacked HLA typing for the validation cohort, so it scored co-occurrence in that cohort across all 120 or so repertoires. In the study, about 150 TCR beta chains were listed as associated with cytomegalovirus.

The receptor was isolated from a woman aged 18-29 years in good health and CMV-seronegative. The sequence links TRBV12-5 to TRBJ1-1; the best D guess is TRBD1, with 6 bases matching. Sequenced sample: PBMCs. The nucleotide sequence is TGTGCTAGTGGTTTGGTACAGGGAGGGAAGGAAAACACTGAAGCTTTCTTT. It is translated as CASGLVQGGKENTEAFF.